What follows describes a single TCR beta chain. The record originates from a study of blood T cell repertoires in COVID-19. For the study at large: Italy, Spain and the United States were the sources of the convalescent and acute COVID-19 samples.

CDR1 is SGHVS and CDR2 is FQNEAQ in the germline V gene. V shed 1 base and J shed 5 bases, with 14 bases lying between them. CDR3 length: 15 residues. TCRdb keeps only in-frame clones here, not all; method: immunoSEQ multiplex PCR. The sample yields approximately 250,000 clones, about 80% seen once. The specimen sequenced was peripheral blood. V usage is TRBV7-8 and J usage is TRBJ1-2; possible D gene TRBD1, 5 bases. The TCR was taken from a human donor in a cohort sampled during active COVID-19. The CDR3 DNA follows: TGTGCCAGCAGCTTAGGGCCGGACGGGGGGTATGGCTACACCTTC. It encodes CASSLGPDGGYGYTF.